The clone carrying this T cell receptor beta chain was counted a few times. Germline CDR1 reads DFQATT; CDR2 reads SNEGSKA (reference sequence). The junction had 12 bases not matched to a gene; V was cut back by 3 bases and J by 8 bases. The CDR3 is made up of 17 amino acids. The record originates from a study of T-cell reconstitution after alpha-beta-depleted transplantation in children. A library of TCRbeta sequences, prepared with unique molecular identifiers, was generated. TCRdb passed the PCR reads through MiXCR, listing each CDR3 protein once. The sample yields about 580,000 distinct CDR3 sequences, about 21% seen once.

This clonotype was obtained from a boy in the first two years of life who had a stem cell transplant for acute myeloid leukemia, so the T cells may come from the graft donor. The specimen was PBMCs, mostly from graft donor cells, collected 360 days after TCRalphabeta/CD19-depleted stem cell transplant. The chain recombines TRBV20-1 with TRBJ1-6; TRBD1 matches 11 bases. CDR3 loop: CSARKGQGARTYSPLHF. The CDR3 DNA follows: TGCAGTGCTAGGAAAGGACAGGGGGCGCGGACGTATTCACCCCTCCACTTT.